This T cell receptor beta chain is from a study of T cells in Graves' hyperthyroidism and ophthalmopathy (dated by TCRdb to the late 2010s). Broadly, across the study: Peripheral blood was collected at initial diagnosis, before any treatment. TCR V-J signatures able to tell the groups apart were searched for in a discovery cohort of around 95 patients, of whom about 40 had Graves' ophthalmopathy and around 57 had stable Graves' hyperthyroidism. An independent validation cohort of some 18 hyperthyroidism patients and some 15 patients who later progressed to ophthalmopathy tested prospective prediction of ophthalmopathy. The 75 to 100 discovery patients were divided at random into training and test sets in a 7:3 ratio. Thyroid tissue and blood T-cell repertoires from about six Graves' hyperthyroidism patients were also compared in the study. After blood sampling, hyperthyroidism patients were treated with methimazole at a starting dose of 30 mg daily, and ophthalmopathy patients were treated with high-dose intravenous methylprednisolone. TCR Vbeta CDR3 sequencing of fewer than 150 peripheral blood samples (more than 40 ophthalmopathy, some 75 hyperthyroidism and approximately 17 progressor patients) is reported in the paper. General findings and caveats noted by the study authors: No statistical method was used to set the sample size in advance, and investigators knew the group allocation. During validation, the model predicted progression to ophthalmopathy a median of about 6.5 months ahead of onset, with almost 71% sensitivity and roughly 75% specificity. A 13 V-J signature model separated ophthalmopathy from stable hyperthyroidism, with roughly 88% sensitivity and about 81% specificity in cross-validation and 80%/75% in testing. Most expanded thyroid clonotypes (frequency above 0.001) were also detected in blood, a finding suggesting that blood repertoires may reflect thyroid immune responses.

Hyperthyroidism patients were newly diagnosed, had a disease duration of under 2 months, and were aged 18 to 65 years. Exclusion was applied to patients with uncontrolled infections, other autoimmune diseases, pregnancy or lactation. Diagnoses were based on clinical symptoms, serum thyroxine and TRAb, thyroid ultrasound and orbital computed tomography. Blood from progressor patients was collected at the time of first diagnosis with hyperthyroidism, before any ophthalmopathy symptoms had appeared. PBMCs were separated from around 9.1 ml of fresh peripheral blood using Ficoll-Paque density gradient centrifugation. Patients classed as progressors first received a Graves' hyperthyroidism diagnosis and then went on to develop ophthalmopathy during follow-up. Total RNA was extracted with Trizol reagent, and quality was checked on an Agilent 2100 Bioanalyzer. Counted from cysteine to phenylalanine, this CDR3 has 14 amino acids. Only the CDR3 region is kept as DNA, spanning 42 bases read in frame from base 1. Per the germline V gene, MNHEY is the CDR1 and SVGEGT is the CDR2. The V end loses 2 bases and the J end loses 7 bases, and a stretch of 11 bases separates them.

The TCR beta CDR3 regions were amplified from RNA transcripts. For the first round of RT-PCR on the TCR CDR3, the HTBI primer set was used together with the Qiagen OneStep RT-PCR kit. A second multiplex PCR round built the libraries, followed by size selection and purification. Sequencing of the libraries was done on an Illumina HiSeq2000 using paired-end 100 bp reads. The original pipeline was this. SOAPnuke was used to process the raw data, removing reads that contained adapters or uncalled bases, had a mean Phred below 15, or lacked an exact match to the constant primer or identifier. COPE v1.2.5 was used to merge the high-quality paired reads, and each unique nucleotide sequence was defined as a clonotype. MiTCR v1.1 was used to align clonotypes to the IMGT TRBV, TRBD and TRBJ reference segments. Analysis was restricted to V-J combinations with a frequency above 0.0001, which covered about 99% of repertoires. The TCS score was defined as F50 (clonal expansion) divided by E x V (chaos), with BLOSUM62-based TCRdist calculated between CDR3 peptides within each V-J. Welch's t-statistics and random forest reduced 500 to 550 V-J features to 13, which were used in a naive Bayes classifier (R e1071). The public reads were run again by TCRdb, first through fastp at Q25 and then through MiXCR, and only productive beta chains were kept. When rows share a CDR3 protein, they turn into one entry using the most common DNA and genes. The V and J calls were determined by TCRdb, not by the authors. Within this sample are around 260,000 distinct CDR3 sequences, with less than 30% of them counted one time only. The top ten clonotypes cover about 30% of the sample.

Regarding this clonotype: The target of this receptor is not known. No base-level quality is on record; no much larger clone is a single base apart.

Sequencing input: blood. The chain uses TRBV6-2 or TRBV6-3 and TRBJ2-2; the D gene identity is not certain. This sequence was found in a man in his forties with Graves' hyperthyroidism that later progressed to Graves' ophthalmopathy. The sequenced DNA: TGTGCCAGCAGTTACAATTTAGGCCTCGGGGAGCTGTTTTTT. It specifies CASSYNLGLGELFF.